These 28 T cell receptor beta chains came from one sample sequenced in a study of blood T cell repertoires in COVID-19. This table comes from immunoSEQ multiplex PCR, and its TCRdb copy is limited to in-frame clones, with some not included. The data hold 80,000 to 100,000 clones, with 86% observed a single time. Sequenced material: peripheral blood. The receptors were sampled from a man aged 45-65 years with acute or convalescent COVID-19.

The chain carries TRBV3-1 (or the pseudogene TRBV3-2) and TRBJ1-5; the match to TRBD1 covers 9 bases. The germline V gene has CDR1 LGHDT and CDR2 YNNKEL (reference sequence). V trimming: 5 bases; J trimming: 5 bases; junction bases outside the gene matches: 1. The CDR3 runs to 13 residues. As DNA, the CDR3 is TGTGCCAGCAGCTGGGACAGGGATCAGCCCCAGCATTTT. Protein sequence: CASSWDRDQPQHF.

The chain joins TRBV7-2 to TRBJ2-1; the match to TRBD2 covers 9 bases. CDR3 size: 19 residues. The V segment lost 0 bases and the J segment 7 bases; nucleotides outside the gene matches: 16. CDR1 SGHTA and CDR2 FQGNSA come from the germline V gene. DNA for the CDR3: TGTGCCAGCAGCTTAGCTGGGAGTAGCGGGGGCCCTATCGGGAATGAGCAGTTCTTC. Translating gives CASSLAGSSGGPIGNEQFF.

This clone appeared once. V usage is TRBV3-1 (or the pseudogene TRBV3-2) and J usage is TRBJ2-2; 8 bases are a match to TRBD2. This CDR3 has 14 amino acids. V trimming: 7 bases; J trimming: 7 bases; junction bases outside the gene matches: 8. Germline CDR1 LGHDT, CDR2 YNNKEL (reference sequence). The CDR3 nucleotides read TGTGCCAGCAAGAAGCGGGAGTCGGGCGGGGAGCTGTTTTTT. This sequence encodes CASKKRESGGELFF.

In this sample, this clone turned up once. The CDR3 reads CASSWTSGYISEQFF. The CDR3 nucleotides read TGTGCCAGCAGTTGGACTAGCGGGTATATTAGTGAGCAGTTCTTC. V gene TRBV5-5 combines with J gene TRBJ2-1; 11 bases line up with TRBD2. The junction had 10 bases not matched to a gene; V was cut back by 5 bases and J by 9 bases. The CDR3 runs 15 residues. Germline V gives CDR1 SGHKS, CDR2 YYEKEE (reference sequence).

The chain couples TRBV27 to TRBJ2-1; 12 bases match TRBD2. Germline CDR1 is MNHEY and CDR2 is SMNVEV (reference sequence). This CDR3 is built from 17 residues. Trimming took 7 bases from V and 4 from J; bases not matched to a gene: 11. The DNA of the CDR3 is TGTGCCAGCAACCTAGGGCCTAGCGGGAGGGAATACAATGAGCAGTTCTTC. Protein product: CASNLGPSGREYNEQFF.

This clone was observed a few times. The chain combines TRBV2 with TRBJ1-2; the D is unclear. The CDR3 consists of 15 residues. Trimming removed 1 base at V and 4 bases at J, with 13 bases between. Germline lookup yields CDR1 SNHLY and CDR2 FYNNEI. CDR3 loop: CASSEESGRIYGYTF. The CDR3 DNA is TGTGCCAGCAGTGAAGAGTCTGGGCGAATCTATGGCTACACCTTC.

The chain is built from TRBV12-5 and TRBJ1-1; 8 nucleotides agree with TRBD1. V shed 6 bases, J shed 11 bases, and the junction held 14 bases outside the gene matches. This CDR3 is built from 14 residues. The germline V gene has CDR1 LGHNT and CDR2 FRNRAP. The CDR3 region is CASGSDRVRRMAFF. The DNA of the CDR3 is TGTGCTAGTGGCTCGGACAGGGTAAGGAGGATGGCTTTCTTT. Looking up the rest from reference TRBV12-5 and TRBJ1-1 gives the full variable domain: DARVTQTPRHKVTEMGQEVTMRCQPILGHNTVFWYRQTMMQGLELLAYFRNRAPLDDSGMPKDRFSAEMPDATLATLKIQPSEPRDSAVYFCASGSDRVRRMAFFGQGTRLTVV.

The chain recombines TRBV10-1 with TRBJ2-7, with D maybe TRBD1 (5 bases). Germline CDR1 reads WNHNN; CDR2 reads SYGVQD (reference sequence). V shed 2 bases and J shed 0 bases, with 8 bases lying between them. This CDR3 has 14 amino acids. The CDR3 sequence is CASSEIRDSYEQYF. The CDR3 DNA is TGCGCCAGCAGTGAGATCAGGGACTCCTACGAGCAGTACTTC.

Concerning this clone: The sample has other DNA sequences that encode this CDR3 too. The chain combines TRBV3-1 (or the pseudogene TRBV3-2) with TRBJ2-7; weak D call: TRBD1 (5 bases). Trimming stripped 4 bases from V and 3 bases from J, with 13 bases between. The CDR3 consists of 14 residues. From germline, CDR1 is LGHDT and CDR2 YNNKEL (reference sequence). The CDR3, as DNA: TGTGCCAGCAGCCGCGACAGTAGGAGCTACGAGCAGTACTTC. This sequence encodes CASSRDSRSYEQYF.

J is TRBJ1-1 and V is TRBV6-5; D perhaps matches TRBD1 (6 bases). The CDR3 length is 15 residues. Germline V gene lookup returns CDR1 MNHEY and CDR2 SVGAGI. Trimming removed 2 bases from V and 3 bases from J, with 13 bases in between. The CDR3 here is CASSYTTTGDTEAFF. The CDR3 DNA sequence: TGTGCCAGCAGTTACACGACGACAGGCGACACTGAAGCTTTCTTT.

The V gene is TRBV5-1, the J gene TRBJ2-1; 11 bases line up with TRBD2. With 4 bases clipped from V and 2 bases from J, the junction kept 8 bases outside the gene matches. The germline gives CDR1 SGHRS, CDR2 YFSETQ. CDR3 length: 17 residues. CDR3 nucleotide sequence: TGCGCCAGCAGCCGTACCATAGCGGGAGGGCCCTACAATGAGCAGTTCTTC. Translation: CASSRTIAGGPYNEQFF.

This clone appeared a few times. The chain links TRBV7-6 to TRBJ1-1; D gene uncertain. Germline V gene lookup returns CDR1 SGHVS and CDR2 FNYEAQ. V was pared by 2 bases and J by 1 base, with 5 bases between. The CDR3 totals 13 residues. The DNA of the CDR3 is TGTGCCAGCAGCTTACGAGGGAACACTGAAGCTTTCTTT. Protein product: CASSLRGNTEAFF.

The chain carries TRBV19 and TRBJ2-1; no definite D call. Per germline, CDR1 LNHDA and CDR2 SQIVND (reference sequence). V was trimmed by 1 base and J by 0 bases, leaving 7 bases between them. CDR3 length: 15 amino acids. Written as DNA, the CDR3 is TGTGCCAGTAGTATAGGAGAAAGCTCCTACAATGAGCAGTTCTTC. It encodes CASSIGESSYNEQFF.

The genes are TRBV27 and TRBJ2-7; maybe TRBD1 (5 bases). V shed 7 bases and J shed 1 base, with 11 bases lying between them. The CDR3 has 13 residues. The germline CDR1 and CDR2 sequences are MNHEY and SMNVEV (reference sequence). The CDR3 DNA follows: TGTGCCAGCACTGCAGGGAATTCCTACGAGCAGTACTTC. It specifies CASTAGNSYEQYF.

The chain links TRBV30 to TRBJ1-1; the D is unclear. Trimming stripped 7 bases from V and 4 bases from J, with 10 bases between. The V gene's germline CDR1 is GTSNPN and CDR2 SVGIG (reference sequence). The CDR3 is made up of 11 amino acids. CDR3 sequence reads: CASSFLTEAFF. CDR3 bases: TGTGCCTCGTCCTTCCTCACTGAAGCTTTCTTT.

This clone was picked up one time. The V and J genes are TRBV3-1 (or the pseudogene TRBV3-2) and TRBJ1-3, with TRBD1 matching 8 bases. The CDR3 length is 17 residues. Per the germline V gene, CDR1 is LGHDT and CDR2 is YNNKEL (reference sequence). Trimming cost V 4 bases and J 0 bases; bases outside gene matches: 8. The CDR3 protein is CASSLLGQGSSGNTIYF. The CDR3, as DNA: TGTGCCAGCAGCCTTCTAGGACAGGGTAGCTCTGGAAACACCATATATTTT.

This clone appeared once. This sequence joins TRBV7-2 and TRBJ2-2; TRBD1 agrees at 7 bases. The CDR3 length is 15 residues. Germline V gene data show CDR1 as SGHTA and CDR2 as FQGNSA. Germline trimming cut 5 bases from V and 5 bases from J; bases unmatched to any gene: 8. CDR3 DNA sequence: TGTGCCAGCAGCCGGTCAGACAGGGTAACCGGGGAGCTGTTTTTT. Translating it yields CASSRSDRVTGELFF.

The V call is TRBV4-1, the J call TRBJ1-6, with 7 bases that match TRBD1. J gave up 5 bases and V 5 bases, and 3 bases lay outside the gene matches. This CDR3 has 14 residues. The germline CDR1 and CDR2 sequences are MGHRA and YSYEKL. CDR3 protein: CASSWDRDNSPLHF. The CDR3 DNA is TGCGCCAGCAGCTGGGACAGAGATAATTCACCCCTCCACTTT.

This clone appeared once. The chain couples TRBV6-5 to TRBJ1-4; 7 bases map to TRBD1. Losses at the gene ends were 5 bases for V and 4 bases for J; bases not matched to a gene: 4. The germline CDR1 and CDR2 sequences are MNHEY and SVGAGI. The CDR3 runs to 14 residues. This CDR3 reads CASSKTGFNEKLFF. CDR3 DNA: TGTGCCAGCAGTAAGACAGGGTTTAATGAAAAACTGTTTTTT.

The chain carries TRBV5-1 and TRBJ2-3; no clear D gene. V lost 2 bases and J 1 base, leaving 11 bases between the germline ends. The CDR3 consists of 15 residues. In germline, CDR1 is SGHRS, CDR2 YFSETQ. CDR3: CASSFSTLGTDTQYF. CDR3 DNA: TGCGCCAGCAGCTTCTCAACTTTGGGCACAGATACGCAGTATTTT.

This clone was detected only a few times. The V gene is TRBV7-2, the J gene TRBJ1-5, with no clear D. V lost 3 bases and J lost 1, with 7 bases in between. The germline CDR1 and CDR2 sequences are SGHTA and FQGNSA. The CDR3 contains 14 residues. The DNA of the CDR3 is TGTGCCAGCAGCTTCTTTTCCAGCAATCAGCCCCAGCATTTT. Encoded protein: CASSFFSSNQPQHF.

The chain employs TRBV7-2 and TRBJ2-7; 9 bases map to TRBD1. With V trimmed by 2 bases and J by 2 bases, 10 bases remained unmatched. There are 17 residues in the CDR3. The germline CDR1 and CDR2 sequences are SGHTA and FQGNSA. The CDR3 protein is CASSLRGGTGPTYEQYF. The DNA of the CDR3 is TGTGCCAGCAGCTTAAGGGGGGGGACAGGGCCGACCTACGAGCAGTACTTC.

The chain is built from TRBV6-6 and TRBJ1-2; no clear D gene. Trimming cost V 2 bases and J 6 bases, with 10 bases left between them. The CDR3 runs to 13 residues. Germline CDR1 and CDR2: MNHNY and SVGAGI (reference sequence). The CDR3 spells CASSYRDRDGYTF. The CDR3 region has the DNA TGTGCCAGCAGTTACCGGGATAGGGATGGCTACACCTTC.

This clone was recorded only once. V and J are TRBV6-5 and TRBJ2-1; 8 bases agree with TRBD2. After removal of 7 bases from V and 6 bases from J, the junction contained 5 bases not matched to a gene. Germline-derived CDR1 and CDR2 are MNHEY and SVGAGI. The CDR3 totals 13 residues. The chain's CDR3 is CASTTGGGNEQFF. The CDR3 bases are TGTGCCAGCACCACGGGAGGGGGCAATGAGCAGTTCTTC.

The rearrangement uses TRBV15 and TRBJ1-3; a weak D match, TRBD1 (5 bases). The CDR3 is 15 amino acids. The germline V gene has CDR1 LNHNV and CDR2 YYDKDF (reference sequence). V shed 5 bases and J shed 0 bases, with 11 bases lying between them. CDR3 residues: CATSQRGNSGNTIYF. CDR3 nucleotides: TGTGCCACCAGCCAACGGGGGAACTCTGGAAACACCATATATTTT.

The V call is TRBV18, the J call TRBJ1-5, with D possibly TRBD1 on 6 matching bases. The CDR3 sequence is 15 residues long. V lost 2 bases and J lost 2, with 10 bases in between. Germline CDR1 is KGHSH and CDR2 is LQKENI. CDR3 DNA sequence: TGTGCCAGCTCACCATGGGAGGGGGGCAATCAGCCCCAGCATTTT. Translated, it gives CASSPWEGGNQPQHF.

This clone has more than one count but fewer than ten. The chain employs TRBV5-1 and TRBJ2-7; TRBD1 matches 10 bases. CDR1 and CDR2 (germline): SGHRS, YFSETQ. CDR3 length: 14 amino acids. V shed 4 bases, J shed 2 bases, and the junction held 3 bases outside the gene matches. The CDR3 bases are TGCGCCAGCAGCAACGGACAGGGGGCCTACGAGCAGTACTTC. Translated, it gives CASSNGQGAYEQYF.

V usage is TRBV6-5 and J usage is TRBJ2-2; D might be TRBD2 (5 bases). Germline V gene lookup returns CDR1 MNHEY and CDR2 SVGAGI. The CDR3 extends over 15 amino acids. The ends were cut back, 4 bases at V and 0 bases at J, with 9 bases in the middle. CDR3 coding DNA: TGTGCCAGCAGTTCCGGGAAACCGAACACCGGGGAGCTGTTTTTT. Translated, it gives CASSSGKPNTGELFF.